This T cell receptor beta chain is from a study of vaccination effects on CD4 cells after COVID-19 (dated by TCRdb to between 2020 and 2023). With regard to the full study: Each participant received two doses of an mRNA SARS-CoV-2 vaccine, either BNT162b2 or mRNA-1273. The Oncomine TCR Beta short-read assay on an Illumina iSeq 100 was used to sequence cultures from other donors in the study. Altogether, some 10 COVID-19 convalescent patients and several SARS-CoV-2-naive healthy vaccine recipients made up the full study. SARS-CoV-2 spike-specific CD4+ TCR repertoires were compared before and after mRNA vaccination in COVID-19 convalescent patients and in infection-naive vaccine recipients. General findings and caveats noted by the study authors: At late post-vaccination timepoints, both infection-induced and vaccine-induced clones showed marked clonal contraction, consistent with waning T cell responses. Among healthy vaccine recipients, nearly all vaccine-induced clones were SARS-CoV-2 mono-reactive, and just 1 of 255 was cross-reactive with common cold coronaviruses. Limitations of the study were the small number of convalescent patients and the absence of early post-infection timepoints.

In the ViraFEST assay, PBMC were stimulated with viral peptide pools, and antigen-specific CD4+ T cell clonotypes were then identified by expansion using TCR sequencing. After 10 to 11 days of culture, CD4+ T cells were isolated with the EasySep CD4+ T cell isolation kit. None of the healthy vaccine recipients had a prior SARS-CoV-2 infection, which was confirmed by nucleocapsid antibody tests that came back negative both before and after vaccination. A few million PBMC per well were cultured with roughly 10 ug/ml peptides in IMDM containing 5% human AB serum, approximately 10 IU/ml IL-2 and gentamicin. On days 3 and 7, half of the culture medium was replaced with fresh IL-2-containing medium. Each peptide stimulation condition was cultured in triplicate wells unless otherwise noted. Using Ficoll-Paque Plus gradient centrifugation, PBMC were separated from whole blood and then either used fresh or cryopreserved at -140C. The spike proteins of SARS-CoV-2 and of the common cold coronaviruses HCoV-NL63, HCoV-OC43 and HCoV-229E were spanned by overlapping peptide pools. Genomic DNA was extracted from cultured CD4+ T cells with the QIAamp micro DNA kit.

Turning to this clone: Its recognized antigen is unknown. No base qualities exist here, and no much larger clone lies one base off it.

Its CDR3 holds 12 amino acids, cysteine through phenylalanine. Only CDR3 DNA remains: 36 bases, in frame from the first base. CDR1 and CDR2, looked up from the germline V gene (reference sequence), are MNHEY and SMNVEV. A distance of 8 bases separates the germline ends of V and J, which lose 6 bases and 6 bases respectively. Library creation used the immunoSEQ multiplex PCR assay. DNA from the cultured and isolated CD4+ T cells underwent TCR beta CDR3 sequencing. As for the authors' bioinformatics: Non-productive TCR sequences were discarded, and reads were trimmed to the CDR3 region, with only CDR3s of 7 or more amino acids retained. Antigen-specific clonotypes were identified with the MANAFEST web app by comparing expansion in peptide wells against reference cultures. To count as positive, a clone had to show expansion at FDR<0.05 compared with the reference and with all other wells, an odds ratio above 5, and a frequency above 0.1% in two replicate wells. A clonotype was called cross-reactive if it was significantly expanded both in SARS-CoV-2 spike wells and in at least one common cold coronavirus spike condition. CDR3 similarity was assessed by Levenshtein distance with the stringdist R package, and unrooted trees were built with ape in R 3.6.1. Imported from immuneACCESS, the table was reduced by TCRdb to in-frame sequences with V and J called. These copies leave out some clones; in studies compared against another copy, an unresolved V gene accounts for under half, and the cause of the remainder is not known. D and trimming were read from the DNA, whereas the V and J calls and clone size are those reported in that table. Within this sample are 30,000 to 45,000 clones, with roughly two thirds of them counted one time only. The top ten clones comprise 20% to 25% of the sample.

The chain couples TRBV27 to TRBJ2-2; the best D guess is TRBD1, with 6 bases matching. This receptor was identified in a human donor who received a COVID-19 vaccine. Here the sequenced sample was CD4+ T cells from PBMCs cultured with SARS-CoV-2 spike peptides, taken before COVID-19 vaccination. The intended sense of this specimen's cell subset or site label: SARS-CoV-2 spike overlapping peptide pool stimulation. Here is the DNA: TGTGCCAGCAGAGGGGGATCCGGGGAGCTGTTTTTT. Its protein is CASRGGSGELFF.